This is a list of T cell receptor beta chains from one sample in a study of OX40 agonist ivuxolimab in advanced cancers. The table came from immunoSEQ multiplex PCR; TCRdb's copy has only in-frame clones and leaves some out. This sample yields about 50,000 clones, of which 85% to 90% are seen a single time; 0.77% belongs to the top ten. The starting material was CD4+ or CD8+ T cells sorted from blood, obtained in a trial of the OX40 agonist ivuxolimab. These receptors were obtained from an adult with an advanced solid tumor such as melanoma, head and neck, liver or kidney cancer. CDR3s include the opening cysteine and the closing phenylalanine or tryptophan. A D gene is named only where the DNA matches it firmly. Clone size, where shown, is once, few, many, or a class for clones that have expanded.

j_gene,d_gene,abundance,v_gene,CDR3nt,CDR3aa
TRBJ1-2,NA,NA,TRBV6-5,TGTGCCAGCAGTTACTCTCGACAGTTCTATGGCTACACCTTC,CASSYSRQFYGYTF
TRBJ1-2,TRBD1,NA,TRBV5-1,TGCGCCAGCAGCTGGGACAGGCGAGGCTACACCTTC,CASSWDRRGYTF
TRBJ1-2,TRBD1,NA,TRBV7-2,TGTGCCAGCAGCTTAGGGACAGGGGCAAGTGGCTACACCTTC,CASSLGTGASGYTF
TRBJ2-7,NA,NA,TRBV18,TGTGCCAGCTCCCTCGAGGGAAGTGGCTACGAGCAGTACTTC,CASSLEGSGYEQYF
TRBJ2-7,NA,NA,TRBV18,TGTGCCAGCTCCATGGGGGGGCCCTCCTACGAGCAGTACTTC,CASSMGGPSYEQYF
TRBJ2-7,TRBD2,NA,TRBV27,TGTGCCAGCAGACGTAGCGGGCTCTACGAGCAGTACTTC,CASRRSGLYEQYF
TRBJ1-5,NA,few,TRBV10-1,TGCGCCAGCAGTACAGGGAGGGATCAGCCCCAGCATTTT,CASSTGRDQPQHF
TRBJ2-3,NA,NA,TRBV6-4,TGTGCCAGCAGTGCCTCTCAGGGGGGCTCAGATACGCAGTATTTT,CASSASQGGSDTQYF
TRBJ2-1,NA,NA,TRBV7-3,TGTGCCAGCAGCTTAAGGCCAGGATACAATGAGCAGTTCTTC,CASSLRPGYNEQFF
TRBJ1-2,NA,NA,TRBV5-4,TGTGCCAGCAGCTTGGATGTCTCCCAGGCGATCTATGGCTACACCTTC,CASSLDVSQAIYGYTF
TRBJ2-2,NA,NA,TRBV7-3,TGTGCCAGCAGCTCGACGGCGGCCGGGGAGCTGTTTTTT,CASSSTAAGELFF
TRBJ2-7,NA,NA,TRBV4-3,TGCGCCAGCAGCCAAGATTACAGTGCCTCCTACGAGCAGTACTTC,CASSQDYSASYEQYF
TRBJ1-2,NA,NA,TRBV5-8,TGTGCCAGCAGCTTGGGGCGCAGGGCCAGAGGTGTTACGGATGGCTACACCTTC,CASSLGRRARGVTDGYTF
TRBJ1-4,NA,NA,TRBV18,TGTGCCAGCTGCCAACAGGCCGTTCGAGAAAAACTGTTTTTT,CASCQQAVREKLFF
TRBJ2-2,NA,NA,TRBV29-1,TGCAGCGTTGAAGGGGGACATTTGACCGGGGAGCTGTTTTTT,CSVEGGHLTGELFF
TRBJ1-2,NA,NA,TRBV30,TGTGCCTGGAGTGAAGGGGTCGAGCCCTATGGCTACACCTTC,CAWSEGVEPYGYTF
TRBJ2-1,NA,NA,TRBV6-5,TGTGCCAGCAGCAGGGATACTGAGCAGTTCTTC,CASSRDTEQFF
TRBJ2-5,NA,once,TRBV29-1,TGCAGCTGCCTTTTAGGAGGGTTTTGGACCCAGTACTTC,CSCLLGGFWTQYF
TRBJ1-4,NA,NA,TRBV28,TGTGCCAGCAGTGACCCAGCAGGGTCAACTAATGAAAAACTGTTTTTT,CASSDPAGSTNEKLFF
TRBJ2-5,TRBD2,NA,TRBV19,TGTGCCAGTAGTATTACTAGCGGCCAAGAGACCCAGTACTTC,CASSITSGQETQYF